The 31 T cell receptor beta chains below come from one sample, sequenced in a study of T cell changes during pregnancy in multiple sclerosis. Here immunoSEQ multiplex PCR was the method, and the copy in TCRdb shows in-frame clones only, minus some. Among some 97,000 clones listed, around 92% were seen once. Sequences were derived from peripheral blood, sampled before pregnancy. These receptor sequences come from a female donor with multiple sclerosis, enrolled in a pregnancy study.

A few counts support this clone. The V gene is TRBV10-1, the J gene TRBJ1-5; D gene uncertain. Trimming left V 5 bases short and J 2 bases short, with 7 bases between. This CDR3 spans 13 amino acids. Looked up from germline, CDR1 is WNHNN and CDR2 is SYGVQD (reference sequence). The DNA of the CDR3 is TGCGCCAGCAGTCCGCAGGGCAATCAGCCCCAGCATTTT. Translated, it gives CASSPQGNQPQHF.

The chain recombines TRBV5-1 with TRBJ2-5, with D hard to call. The V gene lost 0 bases and the J gene lost 2 bases, with 14 bases spanning the gap. CDR1 SGHRS and CDR2 YFSETQ come from the germline V gene. The CDR3 runs to 16 residues. DNA of the CDR3: TGCGCCAGCAGCTTGGCCATAGATTACCGGCAAGAGACCCAGTACTTC. Translating it yields CASSLAIDYRQETQYF.

The J gene is TRBJ1-5, the V gene TRBV27; 9 nucleotides align to TRBD1. CDR1 and CDR2 (germline): MNHEY, SMNVEV (reference sequence). Trimming cost V 6 bases and J 2 bases; bases outside gene matches: 17. This CDR3 comprises 19 residues. The CDR3 coding sequence is TGTGCCAGCAGCCCCGGACAGGGGATCGTGGGGGTTCGCAATCAGCCCCAGCATTTT. Its translation: CASSPGQGIVGVRNQPQHF.

The rearrangement uses TRBV7-9 and TRBJ2-7; 11 positions agree with TRBD1. CDR1 and CDR2 from the germline V gene are SEHNR and FQNEAQ (reference sequence). The CDR3 has 15 residues. The V and J ends lost 5 bases and 9 bases, in that order; junction bases with no gene match: 12. The DNA for the CDR3 is TGTGCCAGCAGCGCCACAAGGACAGGGGGCACGACGCAGTACTTC. Amino acids: CASSATRTGGTTQYF.

This sequence joins TRBV10-3 and TRBJ1-2; 7 bases align to TRBD1. With 7 bases clipped from V and 4 bases from J, the junction kept 6 bases outside the gene matches. This CDR3 comprises 13 residues. Germline V gene lookup returns CDR1 ENHRY and CDR2 SYGVKD. The CDR3 nucleotides are TGTGCCATCACCCTGACAGGGAGCTATGGCTACACCTTC. Translation gives CAITLTGSYGYTF.

This chain links TRBV20-1 with TRBJ1-1; tentative D call: TRBD1 (5 bases). The CDR3 totals 11 residues. V was pared by 8 bases and J by 6 bases, with 13 bases between. Germline V gene sequence: CDR1 DFQATT, CDR2 SNEGSKA (reference sequence). The CDR3 region is CSRQHNAEAFF. In DNA form, the CDR3 reads TGCAGTCGACAGCATAACGCTGAAGCTTTCTTT.

CDR3 protein: CASSVAPGGSRSEQYF. Written as DNA, the CDR3 is TGTGCCAGCAGCGTAGCCCCAGGAGGATCACGAAGCGAGCAGTACTTC. This chain joins TRBV9 and TRBJ2-7; D may be TRBD2 (5 bases). This CDR3 contains 16 residues. V lost 0 bases, J lost 6 bases, and 19 bases lay in between. In germline, CDR1 is SGDLS, CDR2 YYNGEE.

The V and J genes are TRBV29-1 and TRBJ2-5; TRBD1 is a possible D gene (6 bases). Germline assignment: CDR1 SQVTM and CDR2 ANQGSEA. Trimming stripped 6 bases from V and 7 bases from J, with 18 bases between. The CDR3 extends over 13 amino acids. The CDR3 DNA reads as TGCAGCGTGACCCCCGGGACAATGGGGACCCAGTACTTC. Translated: CSVTPGTMGTQYF.

The rearrangement uses TRBV18 and TRBJ1-4; TRBD1 matches 7 bases. Germline assignment: CDR1 KGHSH and CDR2 LQKENI. This CDR3 has 13 residues. With V trimmed by 5 bases and J by 5 bases, 2 bases remained unmatched. The CDR3 spells CASSDRANEKLFF. In DNA form, the CDR3 reads TGTGCCAGCTCAGACAGGGCCAATGAAAAACTGTTTTTT.

This chain uses TRBV7-9 with TRBJ2-1; 7 nucleotides match TRBD2. Trimming cost V 5 bases and J 5 bases; bases outside gene matches: 6. Germline V gene lookup returns CDR1 SEHNR and CDR2 FQNEAQ (reference sequence). The CDR3 loop spans 14 amino acids. The chain's CDR3 is CASSVKRDHNEQFF. DNA of the CDR3: TGTGCCAGCAGCGTAAAGCGGGACCACAATGAGCAGTTCTTC.

This clone was counted once. The gene calls are TRBV4-1 and TRBJ1-1; D call uncertain. The V end lost 0 bases, the J end lost 4 bases, and 9 bases lay between the germline ends. CDR1 MGHRA and CDR2 YSYEKL come from the germline V gene. This CDR3 has 14 residues. The CDR3 here is CASSQDARGTEAFF. The DNA for the CDR3 is TGCGCCAGCAGCCAAGATGCGAGAGGCACTGAAGCTTTCTTT.

This clone was detected only a few times. The chain is built from TRBV30 and TRBJ1-3; a possible D gene is TRBD1 (5 bases). V was cut by 0 bases and J by 0 bases, with 12 bases left in between. This CDR3 is 16 amino acids long. CDR1 GTSNPN and CDR2 SVGIG come from the germline V gene (reference sequence). The CDR3 reads CAWSVGTGGSGNTIYF. The CDR3 nucleotides read TGTGCCTGGAGTGTAGGAACAGGCGGCTCTGGAAACACCATATATTTT.

The chain carries TRBV18 and TRBJ2-2; 10 nucleotides match TRBD2. Germline CDR1 reads KGHSH; CDR2 reads LQKENI. The CDR3 has 16 amino acids. Losses at the gene ends were 3 bases for V and 6 bases for J; bases not matched to a gene: 7. This CDR3 reads CASSPRPSGSPGELFF. CDR3 in DNA: TGTGCCAGCTCACCCCGCCCTAGCGGGAGCCCCGGGGAGCTGTTTTTT.

This sequence joins TRBV11-2 and TRBJ2-1, with 7 positions matching TRBD2. Per germline, CDR1 SGHAT and CDR2 FQNNGV. This CDR3 contains 14 residues. Unmatched junction bases numbered 9, after V lost 9 bases and J lost 4 bases. CDR3 amino acids: CASLGGRAYNEQFF. The CDR3 region has the DNA TGTGCCAGTCTCGGGGGGAGAGCATACAATGAGCAGTTCTTC.

The chain is built from TRBV29-1 and TRBJ2-1, with 7 positions matching TRBD1. The CDR3 spans 14 residues. The germline gives CDR1 SQVTM, CDR2 ANQGSEA. V gave up 3 bases and J gave up 4 bases; unmatched junction bases: 6. The CDR3 here is CSVDLGQIYNEQFF. CDR3 sequence (DNA): TGCAGCGTTGACTTGGGACAGATTTACAATGAGCAGTTCTTC.

Only one count was recorded for this clone. This chain connects TRBV2 to TRBJ2-4, with TRBD2 matching over 11 bases. This CDR3 is 14 amino acids long. The junction had 4 bases not matched to a gene; V was cut back by 10 bases and J by 2 bases. In germline, CDR1 is SNHLY, CDR2 FYNNEI. CDR3: CATVAGGTKNIQYF. The CDR3 nucleotides read TGTGCCACAGTAGCGGGAGGGACCAAAAACATTCAGTACTTC.

The rearrangement joins TRBV7-9 to TRBJ1-5; 7 bases line up with TRBD1. Per germline, CDR1 SEHNR and CDR2 FQNEAQ (reference sequence). The CDR3 sequence is 13 residues long. After removal of 2 bases from V and 5 bases from J, the junction contained 0 bases not matched to a gene. CDR3 coding DNA: TGTGCCAGCAGCTTAACAGGGGATCAGCCCCAGCATTTT. Translation gives CASSLTGDQPQHF.

The chain employs TRBV10-1 and TRBJ1-1; D gene uncertain. V was clipped by 3 bases and J by 0 bases, with 8 bases between them. Per germline, CDR1 WNHNN and CDR2 SYGVQD (reference sequence). This CDR3 region has 14 residues. CDR3 DNA sequence: TGCGCCAGCAGTGATTATCTAATGAACACTGAAGCTTTCTTT. Amino acid sequence: CASSDYLMNTEAFF.

The rearrangement joins TRBV6-1 to TRBJ1-1; 8 nucleotides match TRBD1. Germline values: CDR1 MNHNS, CDR2 SASEGT. The CDR3 has 15 residues. V shed 3 bases and J 3 bases; nucleotides not matched to a gene: 6. CDR3 amino acids: CASSELTGGYTEAFF. As DNA, the CDR3 is TGTGCCAGCAGTGAGCTAACAGGGGGGTACACTGAAGCTTTCTTT.

This chain connects TRBV6-1 to TRBJ1-5, with D possibly TRBD1 on 6 matching bases. With 1 base removed from V and 2 bases from J, the gap between germline ends came to 9 bases. The CDR3 extends over 15 amino acids. CDR1 is MNHNS and CDR2 is SASEGT in the germline V gene. Here the CDR3 DNA reads TGTGCCAGCAGTGAAGAGGACAGAGGCAATCAGCCCCAGCATTTT. It encodes CASSEEDRGNQPQHF.

V usage is TRBV6-5 and J usage is TRBJ2-1; TRBD2 agrees at 9 bases. In germline, CDR1 is MNHEY, CDR2 SVGAGI. V shed 8 bases and J 5 bases; nucleotides not matched to a gene: 10. This CDR3 is built from 15 residues. The CDR3 here is CASGVPSGNHNEQFF. CDR3 sequence (DNA): TGTGCCAGCGGGGTCCCTAGCGGGAATCACAATGAGCAGTTCTTC.

The CDR3 DNA reads as TGCAGCGTTGAAGAGTATAGCAATCAGCCCCAGCATTTT. Protein: CSVEEYSNQPQHF. The chain uses TRBV29-1 and TRBJ1-5, with D unresolved. This CDR3 region has 13 residues. The germline CDR1 and CDR2 sequences are SQVTM and ANQGSEA. Trimming cost V 0 bases and J 0 bases, with 3 bases left between them.

This chain uses TRBV4-2 with TRBJ1-5; 10 positions match TRBD1. This CDR3 is 17 amino acids long. V shed 4 bases, J shed 0 bases, and the junction held 6 bases outside the gene matches. The germline CDR1 and CDR2 sequences are LGHNA and YNFKEQ. The CDR3 spells CASSPEGQGNSNQPQHF. In DNA, the CDR3 is TGTGCCAGCAGCCCAGAGGGACAGGGGAATAGCAATCAGCCCCAGCATTTT.

The gene calls are TRBV27 and TRBJ2-1; 7 bases are a match to TRBD2. This CDR3 is 12 amino acids long. V lost 2 bases and J lost 10; bases outside the gene matches: 2. Germline V gives CDR1 MNHEY, CDR2 SMNVEV (reference sequence). The CDR3 nucleotides read TGTGCCAGCAGTTTAGTCGGGGGGGAGCAGTTCTTC. Translation: CASSLVGGEQFF.

V is TRBV7-9 and J is TRBJ1-4, with TRBD1 as a possible D gene (5 bases). Germline CDR1 SEHNR, CDR2 FQNEAQ (reference sequence). Trimming shortened V by 2 bases and J by 11 bases, and 15 bases separated the two germline ends. This CDR3 has 14 amino acids. The CDR3 coding sequence is TGTGCCAGCAGCTTATTCCAGGGCCCAGGGAAACTGTTTTTT. Its translation: CASSLFQGPGKLFF.

The chain carries TRBV5-8 and TRBJ1-1, with 9 bases aligning to TRBD1. The trim removed 4 bases at V and 10 bases at J, leaving 11 bases unmatched. There are 14 residues in the CDR3. Germline V lookup: CDR1 SGHTS, CDR2 YDEGEE. CDR3 DNA sequence: TGTGCCAGCAGCGGAACCGGGACAGGGTTTGTAGCTTTCTTT. Translation: CASSGTGTGFVAFF.

V and J are TRBV5-4 and TRBJ2-7, with 11 bases fitting TRBD1. This CDR3 has 15 residues. V shed 4 bases and J 7 bases; nucleotides not matched to a gene: 10. Germline V CDR1 and CDR2: SGHNT, YYREEE (reference sequence). CDR3: CASSAWTGGMGEQYF. The CDR3 DNA reads as TGTGCCAGCAGCGCATGGACAGGGGGCATGGGTGAGCAGTACTTC.

V gene TRBV6-1 combines with J gene TRBJ2-1, with D unresolved. The CDR3 has 16 residues. CDR1 MNHNS and CDR2 SASEGT come from the germline V gene. V was pared by 2 bases and J by 6 bases, with 17 bases between. CDR3 DNA sequence: TGTGCCAGCAGTGAATTCGGCGGATTCGTGGGCAATGAGCAGTTCTTC. As protein: CASSEFGGFVGNEQFF.

As DNA, the CDR3 is TGTGCCAGCTCACCATCTAGCAGGAACACTGAAGCTTTCTTT. As protein: CASSPSSRNTEAFF. The chain combines TRBV18 with TRBJ1-1, with unresolved D. Per the germline V gene, CDR1 is KGHSH and CDR2 is LQKENI. CDR3 length: 14 residues. V was clipped by 2 bases and J by 1 base, with 8 bases between them.

V is TRBV29-1 and J is TRBJ2-7, with a possible D match to TRBD1 (6 bases). Deletions cut 1 base from V and 5 bases from J, with 15 bases between. Looked up from germline, CDR1 is SQVTM and CDR2 is ANQGSEA. The CDR3 extends over 14 amino acids. CDR3 residues: CSVEVPGTTNEQYF. CDR3 DNA sequence: TGCAGCGTTGAAGTTCCCGGGACAACCAACGAGCAGTACTTC.

V is TRBV10-2 and J is TRBJ2-7, with 9 positions matching TRBD1. Germline-derived CDR1 and CDR2 are WSHSY and SAAADI. Trimming at V came to 7 bases and at J to 7 bases, leaving 14 bases not matched to a gene. CDR3 length equals 15 residues. The CDR3 region is CASNIVTGGQVEQYF. In nucleotides, the CDR3 is TGCGCCAGCAATATCGTGACAGGGGGACAAGTTGAGCAGTACTTC.